The 8 T cell receptor beta chains given below trace back to one sample, sequenced in a study of shared clonotypes between healthy human individuals. Repertoires were generated with immunoSEQ multiplex PCR, while TCRdb's copy carries only in-frame clones and drops some. The sample records millions of clones, 85% to 95% being singletons. Material for sequencing was naive CD4+ T cells from PBMCs. Subset described: CD45RA+ positively selected. These receptors came from a young man in good health. Some clones in this sample may be carry-over from other donors' samples.

The chain recombines TRBV18 with TRBJ2-7; 11 bases align to TRBD2. Unmatched junction bases numbered 6, after V lost 6 bases and J lost 2 bases. CDR1 KGHSH and CDR2 LQKENI come from the germline V gene. The CDR3 is 15 residues long. The chain's CDR3 is CASSKLAGDPYEQYF. The DNA for the CDR3 is TGTGCCAGCTCGAAACTAGCGGGAGACCCCTACGAGCAGTACTTC. The variable domain in full, completed from reference TRBV18 and TRBJ2-7, reads NAGVMQNPRHLVRRRGQEARLRCSPMKGHSHVYWYRQLPEEGLKFMVYLQKENIIDESGMPKERFSAEFPKEGPSILRIQQVVRGDSAAYFCASSKLAGDPYEQYFGPGTRLTVT.

This clone has a single count. The chain uses TRBV30 and TRBJ2-2; D is ambiguous. This CDR3 is 13 amino acids long. Germline lookup yields CDR1 GTSNPN and CDR2 SVGIG (reference sequence). V dropped 8 bases and J dropped 6 bases, with 16 bases sitting between them. The CDR3: CAGRQRIAGELFF. CDR3 nucleotide sequence: TGTGCCGGCCGGCAGAGGATCGCCGGGGAGCTGTTTTTT.

The rearrangement uses TRBV19 and TRBJ1-5; 9 bases map to TRBD1. The V gene end was trimmed by 5 bases and the J gene end by 7 bases; junction bases not matched to a gene: 12. Germline loops: CDR1 LNHDA, CDR2 SQIVND (reference sequence). The length of the CDR3 is 16 residues. The CDR3 sequence: CASSPSGTGIVQPQHF. CDR3 sequence (DNA): TGTGCCAGTAGTCCCTCGGGGACAGGGATCGTACAGCCCCAGCATTTT.

This chain connects TRBV9 to TRBJ2-2; D gene unclear. In germline, CDR1 is SGDLS, CDR2 YYNGEE. This CDR3 has 13 residues. V was cut by 7 bases and J by 4 bases, with 11 bases left in between. CDR3: CASRMSTTGELFF. DNA for the CDR3: TGTGCCAGCCGGATGAGCACCACCGGGGAGCTGTTTTTT.

This chain connects TRBV5-1 to TRBJ1-3; D ambiguous. CDR1 SGHRS and CDR2 YFSETQ come from the germline V gene. Between the trimmed V and J ends, which lost 4 bases and 0 bases, there was a span of 14 bases. The CDR3 loop spans 16 amino acids. Here the CDR3 DNA reads TGCGCCAGCAGCCTTAATAGGCCGACCTCTGGAAACACCATATATTTT. Its protein is CASSLNRPTSGNTIYF.

The V gene is TRBV30, the J gene TRBJ2-4; the D gene could be TRBD1 or TRBD2 (6 bases each). The ends were cut back, 3 bases at V and 9 bases at J, with 15 bases in the middle. CDR1 is GTSNPN, CDR2 SVGIG, per germline (reference sequence). The CDR3 is made up of 13 amino acids. The CDR3 spells CAWSGGRHPIQYF. As DNA, the CDR3 is TGTGCCTGGAGCGGGGGCCGCCATCCCATTCAGTACTTC.

The rearrangement links TRBV15 to TRBJ2-4; weak D call: TRBD2 (5 bases). Germline values: CDR1 LNHNV, CDR2 YYDKDF (reference sequence). V lost 1 base and J lost 2, with 9 bases in between. This CDR3 is 15 amino acids long. The CDR3 DNA reads as TGTGCCACCAGCAGAGGCGCGGGCACCAAAAACATTCAGTACTTC. Its translation is CATSRGAGTKNIQYF.

This chain joins TRBV5-1 and TRBJ2-1; TRBD1 aligns across 7 bases. The ends lost 4 bases at V and 7 bases at J; junction bases unmatched: 8. Germline CDR1 SGHRS, CDR2 YFSETQ. The CDR3 contains 14 residues. CDR3 region: CASSNTGTANEQFF. The DNA of the CDR3 is TGCGCCAGCAGCAATACCGGGACAGCAAATGAGCAGTTCTTC.